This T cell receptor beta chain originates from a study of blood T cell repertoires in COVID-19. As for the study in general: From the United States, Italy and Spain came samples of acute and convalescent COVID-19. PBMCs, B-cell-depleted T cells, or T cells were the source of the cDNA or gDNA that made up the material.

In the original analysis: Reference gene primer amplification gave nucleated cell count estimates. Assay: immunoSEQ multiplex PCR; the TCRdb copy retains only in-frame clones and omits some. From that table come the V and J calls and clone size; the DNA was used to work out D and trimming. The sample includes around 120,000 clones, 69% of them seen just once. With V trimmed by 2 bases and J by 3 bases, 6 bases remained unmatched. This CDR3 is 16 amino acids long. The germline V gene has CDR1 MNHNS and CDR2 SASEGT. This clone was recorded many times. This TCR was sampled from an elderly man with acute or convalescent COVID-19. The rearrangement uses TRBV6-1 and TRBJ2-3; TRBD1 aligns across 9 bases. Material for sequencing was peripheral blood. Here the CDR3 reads CASSEKNRGQTDTQYF. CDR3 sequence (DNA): TGTGCCAGCAGTGAAAAGAACAGGGGGCAGACAGATACGCAGTATTTT.